This T cell receptor (beta chain) was captured in a study of beta chain features in type 1 diabetes. V lost 0 bases and J 0 bases, leaving 18 bases between the germline ends. The CDR3 extends over 20 amino acids. Germline V CDR1 and CDR2: LGHNA, YNFKEQ. This clone came up a few times. Investigators reverse transcribed all isolated RNA, so they sequenced expressed TCRB transcripts. The method was immunoSEQ multiplex PCR; TCRdb's version includes in-frame clones alone and lacks a portion of them. The table has roughly 300,000 clones, roughly 8% seen once. CD4+ naive, central memory, regulatory and stem cell-like memory cells were sorted via CD45RO/CCR7/CD25/CD127/CD95/CD27. Sorting gave populations that all exceeded 98% purity.

The specimen sequenced was central memory CD4+ T cells from blood. V gene TRBV4-2 combines with J gene TRBJ2-6; tentative D call: TRBD2 (5 bases). This sequence originates from a woman aged 18-29 years in good health. CDR3 loop: CASSQDSSSRGFSGANVLTF. The CDR3 DNA reads TGTGCCAGCAGCCAAGATTCGTCAAGTCGGGGTTTCTCTGGGGCCAACGTCCTGACTTTC.